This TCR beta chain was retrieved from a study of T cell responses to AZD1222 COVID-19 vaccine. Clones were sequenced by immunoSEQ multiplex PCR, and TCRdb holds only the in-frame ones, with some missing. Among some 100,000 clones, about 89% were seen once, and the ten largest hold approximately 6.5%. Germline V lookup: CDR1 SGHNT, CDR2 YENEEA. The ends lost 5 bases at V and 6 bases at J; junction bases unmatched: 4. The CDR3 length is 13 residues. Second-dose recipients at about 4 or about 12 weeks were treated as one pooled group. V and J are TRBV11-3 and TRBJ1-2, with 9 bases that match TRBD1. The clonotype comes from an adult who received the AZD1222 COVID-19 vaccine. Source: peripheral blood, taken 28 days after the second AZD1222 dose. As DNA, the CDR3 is TGTGCCAGCAGCCCGGACAGGGGTCATGGCTACACCTTC. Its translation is CASSPDRGHGYTF.